These 17 T cell receptor beta chains came from one sample sequenced in a study of blood T cell repertoires in COVID-19. Clones were read by immunoSEQ multiplex PCR, and TCRdb kept only the in-frame ones, dropping some. Among approximately 230,000 clones listed, around 88% were seen once. Material: PBMCs or T cells enriched from blood (not recorded which). Source of these receptors: a woman aged 30 to 39 who had recovered from COVID-19.

This clone appeared a single time. The V gene is TRBV12-3 or TRBV12-4, the J gene TRBJ1-1; no definite D call. The CDR3 consists of 13 residues. Trimming removed 7 bases from V and 5 bases from J, with 14 bases in between. This CDR3 reads CASTPQRGTEAFF. In DNA form, the CDR3 reads TGTGCCAGCACCCCTCAGCGGGGAACTGAAGCTTTCTTT.

This chain uses TRBV30 with TRBJ1-3; D is ambiguous. The CDR3 sequence is 14 residues long. Germline V gene lookup returns CDR1 GTSNPN and CDR2 SVGIG (reference sequence). The germline V and J ends were trimmed by 0 bases and 4 bases, with 10 bases remaining between them. Here the CDR3 DNA reads TGTGCCTGGAGTGTGTATATCTCCGGAAACACCATATATTTT. Translated, it gives CAWSVYISGNTIYF.

The gene calls are TRBV28 and TRBJ2-6; 7 positions match TRBD1. V gave up 5 bases and J gave up 1 base; unmatched junction bases: 11. Germline CDR1 is MDHEN and CDR2 is SYDVKM. The CDR3 totals 18 residues. For the CDR3, the DNA is TGTGCCAGCAGTCCCGGGACAGCGACCACGTCTGGGGCCAACGTCCTGACTTTC. Its protein product is CASSPGTATTSGANVLTF.

This clone was detected a few times. This rearrangement joins TRBV27 to TRBJ2-5; the match to TRBD2 covers 7 bases. The CDR3 is 13 residues long. V lost 6 bases to trimming and J lost 2 bases; unmatched junction nucleotides: 3. Germline V gives CDR1 MNHEY, CDR2 SMNVEV (reference sequence). The CDR3 DNA reads as TGTGCCAGCAGACCGGGACTACAAGAGACCCAGTACTTC. Residues: CASRPGLQETQYF.

The chain employs TRBV9 and TRBJ1-6, with TRBD1 matching over 8 bases. This CDR3 has 15 amino acids. Germline CDR1 and CDR2: SGDLS and YYNGEE. The ends lost 3 bases at V and 9 bases at J; junction bases unmatched: 8. This chain's CDR3 is CASSARQGFGSPLHF. The CDR3 nucleotides read TGTGCCAGCAGCGCCCGACAGGGGTTTGGTTCACCCCTCCACTTT. Filled out from reference TRBV9 and TRBJ1-6, the complete variable domain reads DSGVTQTPKHLITATGQRVTLRCSPRSGDLSVYWYQQSLDQGLQFLIQYYNGEERAKGNILERFSAQQFPDLHSELNLSSLELGDSALYFCASSARQGFGSPLHFGNGTRLTVT.

The gene calls are TRBV4-2 and TRBJ1-1, with 8 nucleotides matching TRBD1. Germline-derived CDR1 and CDR2 are LGHNA and YNFKEQ. The CDR3 is made up of 16 amino acids. V gave up 3 bases and J gave up 1 base; unmatched junction bases: 7. CDR3: CASSHLPGQENTEAFF. DNA for the CDR3: TGTGCCAGCAGCCATCTCCCGGGACAGGAGAACACTGAAGCTTTCTTT.

The chain recombines TRBV4-1 with TRBJ2-2; 12 bases align to TRBD2. Germline assignment: CDR1 MGHRA and CDR2 YSYEKL. The ends lost 4 bases at V and 5 bases at J; junction bases unmatched: 14. The CDR3 covers 19 residues. The CDR3: CASSPRLAGVTAGTGELFF. The CDR3 bases are TGCGCCAGCAGCCCGCGACTAGCGGGAGTCACAGCGGGGACCGGGGAGCTGTTTTTT.

The chain uses TRBV28 and TRBJ1-4; 7 bases are a match to TRBD1. The CDR3 is made up of 15 amino acids. The junction had 3 bases not matched to a gene; V was cut back by 5 bases and J by 0 bases. CDR1 is MDHEN and CDR2 is SYDVKM in the germline V gene. The CDR3: CASSKTGATNEKLFF. In nucleotides, the CDR3 is TGTGCCAGCAGTAAAACAGGGGCAACTAATGAAAAACTGTTTTTT.

The V gene is TRBV6-2 or TRBV6-3, the J gene TRBJ2-1, with TRBD2 identical over 7 bases. The trim removed 5 bases at V and 7 bases at J, leaving 8 bases unmatched. Germline V CDR1 and CDR2: MNHEY, SVGEGT. This CDR3 comprises 14 residues. The CDR3 bases are TGTGCCAGCAGTCATGGACTAGTCTCAAATGAGCAGTTCTTC. It codes for CASSHGLVSNEQFF.

This clone was seen once. The rearrangement links TRBV6-5 to TRBJ2-2, with D possibly TRBD2 on 5 matching bases. This CDR3 region has 16 residues. V was trimmed by 2 bases and J by 3 bases, leaving 13 bases between them. CDR1 is MNHEY and CDR2 is SVGAGI in the germline V gene. In DNA, the CDR3 is TGTGCCAGCAGTTACGTCCGGAGACTATACACCGGGGAGCTGTTTTTT. Its translation is CASSYVRRLYTGELFF.

The rearrangement uses TRBV15 and TRBJ2-3; D possibly corresponds to TRBD2 (6 bases). CDR3 length: 14 residues. Germline loops: CDR1 LNHNV, CDR2 YYDKDF (reference sequence). V was pared by 2 bases and J by 4 bases, with 10 bases between. The CDR3 bases are TGTGCCACCAGCAGATTACCGGGGGCAGATACGCAGTATTTT. This codes for CATSRLPGADTQYF.

This sequence joins TRBV3-1 (or the pseudogene TRBV3-2) and TRBJ1-2, with D possibly matching TRBD1 (6 bases). The germline gives CDR1 LGHDT, CDR2 YNNKEL (reference sequence). The CDR3 has 12 amino acids. V shed 1 base and J shed 11 bases, with 11 bases lying between them. The CDR3 sequence is CASSQGLQGYTF. Written as DNA, the CDR3 is TGTGCCAGCAGCCAAGGACTACAGGGATACACCTTC.

The J gene is TRBJ1-1, the V gene TRBV27; no clear D. The CDR3 totals 17 residues. The V gene's germline CDR1 is MNHEY and CDR2 SMNVEV (reference sequence). Trimming shortened V by 2 bases and J by 0 bases, and 16 bases separated the two germline ends. The DNA for the CDR3 is TGTGCCAGCAGTTTAGGTTACGAAGGACTATTGAACACTGAAGCTTTCTTT. Its translation is CASSLGYEGLLNTEAFF.

This sequence joins TRBV9 and TRBJ2-1, with unresolved D. Per the germline V gene, CDR1 is SGDLS and CDR2 is YYNGEE. The CDR3 consists of 15 residues. Trimming stripped 1 base from V and 4 bases from J, with 12 bases between. CDR3 DNA sequence: TGTGCCAGCAGCGTAACAGCCACGGAATACAATGAGCAGTTCTTC. Translation: CASSVTATEYNEQFF. Together with reference TRBV9 and TRBJ2-1, the CDR3 gives the full variable domain: DSGVTQTPKHLITATGQRVTLRCSPRSGDLSVYWYQQSLDQGLQFLIQYYNGEERAKGNILERFSAQQFPDLHSELNLSSLELGDSALYFCASSVTATEYNEQFFGPGTRLTVL.

This chain connects TRBV6-1 to TRBJ2-1, with 7 bases identical to TRBD2. CDR3 length: 15 amino acids. The junction had 10 bases not matched to a gene; V was cut back by 5 bases and J by 6 bases. CDR1 and CDR2 (germline): MNHNS, SASEGT. The CDR3 reads CASSSRGVTGNEQFF. CDR3 bases: TGTGCCAGCAGTAGCCGGGGGGTTACGGGCAATGAGCAGTTCTTC.

The chain uses TRBV2 and TRBJ1-1; D unresolved. The V end lost 3 bases, the J end lost 3 bases, and 14 bases lay between the germline ends. Germline V CDR1 and CDR2: SNHLY, FYNNEI. The length of the CDR3 is 15 residues. This CDR3 is CASSDPGNGDTEAFF. In DNA form, the CDR3 reads TGTGCCAGCAGTGATCCCGGGAATGGCGACACTGAAGCTTTCTTT.

The gene calls are TRBV24-1 and TRBJ1-5; 8 bases map to TRBD1. With V trimmed by 7 bases and J by 4 bases, 2 bases remained unmatched. The germline V gene encodes CDR1 KGHDR and CDR2 SFDVKD. This CDR3 has 13 amino acids. CDR3 loop: CATSRDRNQPQHF. CDR3 sequence (DNA): TGTGCCACCAGCCGGGACAGGAATCAGCCCCAGCATTTT.